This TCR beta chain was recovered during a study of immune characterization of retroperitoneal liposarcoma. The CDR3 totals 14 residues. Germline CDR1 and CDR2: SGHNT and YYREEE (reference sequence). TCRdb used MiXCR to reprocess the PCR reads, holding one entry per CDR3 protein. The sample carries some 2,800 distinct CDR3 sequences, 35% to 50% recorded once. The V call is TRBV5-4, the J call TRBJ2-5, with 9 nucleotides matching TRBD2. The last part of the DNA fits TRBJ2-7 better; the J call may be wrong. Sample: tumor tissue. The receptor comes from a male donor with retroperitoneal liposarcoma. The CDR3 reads CASSLVIAGAEQYF. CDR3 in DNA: TGTGCCAGCAGCTTGGTGATAGCGGGAGCCGAGCAGTACTTC.